This T cell receptor beta chain came from a study of cytomegalovirus exposure and HLA in healthy donors. Study results and limitations: Association with HLA alleles at 0.05 false discovery rate was found for 16,951 TCR beta sequences in a later analysis. Earlier analysis looked at TCR beta V segments, and most were productive about 87% or about 30% of the time. Researchers reported in a later analysis that a missense DCLRE1C variant was tied to TCR beta V- and J-gene trimming. Upon later analysis, TCR association rates were observed to vary by HLA locus, being highest for DRB1 and lowest for HLA-C.

This clone appeared a single time. Its specificity is unknown. Amplification used 60 Vbeta primers and 13 Jbeta primers. Clones were sequenced by immunoSEQ multiplex PCR, and TCRdb holds only the in-frame ones, with some missing. This table has 150,000 or so clones, about 80% appearing once. The CDR3 extends over 16 amino acids. Germline loops: CDR1 SGHTS, CDR2 YDEGEE. V shed 1 base, J shed 3 bases, and the junction held 7 bases outside the gene matches. The sequence was obtained from a man between 40 and 49 years old in good health and CMV-seropositive. The rearrangement uses TRBV5-8 and TRBJ2-3; TRBD2 agrees at 8 bases. The sample consisted of PBMCs. Written as DNA, the CDR3 is TGTGCCAGCAGCTTGTTCCAGCGGGAGTTAACAGATACGCAGTATTTT. Its translation is CASSLFQRELTDTQYF.